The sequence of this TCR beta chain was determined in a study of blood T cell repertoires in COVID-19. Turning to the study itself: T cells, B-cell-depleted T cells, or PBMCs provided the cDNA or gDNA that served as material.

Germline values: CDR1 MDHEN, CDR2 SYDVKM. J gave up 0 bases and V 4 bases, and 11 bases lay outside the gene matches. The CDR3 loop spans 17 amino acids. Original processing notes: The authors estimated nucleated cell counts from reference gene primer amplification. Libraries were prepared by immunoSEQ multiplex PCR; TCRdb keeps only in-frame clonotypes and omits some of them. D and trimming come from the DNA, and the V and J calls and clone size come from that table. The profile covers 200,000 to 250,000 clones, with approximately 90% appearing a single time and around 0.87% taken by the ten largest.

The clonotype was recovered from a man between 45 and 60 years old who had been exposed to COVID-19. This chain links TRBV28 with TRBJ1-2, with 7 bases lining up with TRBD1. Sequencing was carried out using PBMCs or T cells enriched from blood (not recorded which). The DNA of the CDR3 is TGTGCCAGCAGTTCCCTAAAAACAGGGGCCACTAACTATGGCTACACCTTC. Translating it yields CASSSLKTGATNYGYTF.